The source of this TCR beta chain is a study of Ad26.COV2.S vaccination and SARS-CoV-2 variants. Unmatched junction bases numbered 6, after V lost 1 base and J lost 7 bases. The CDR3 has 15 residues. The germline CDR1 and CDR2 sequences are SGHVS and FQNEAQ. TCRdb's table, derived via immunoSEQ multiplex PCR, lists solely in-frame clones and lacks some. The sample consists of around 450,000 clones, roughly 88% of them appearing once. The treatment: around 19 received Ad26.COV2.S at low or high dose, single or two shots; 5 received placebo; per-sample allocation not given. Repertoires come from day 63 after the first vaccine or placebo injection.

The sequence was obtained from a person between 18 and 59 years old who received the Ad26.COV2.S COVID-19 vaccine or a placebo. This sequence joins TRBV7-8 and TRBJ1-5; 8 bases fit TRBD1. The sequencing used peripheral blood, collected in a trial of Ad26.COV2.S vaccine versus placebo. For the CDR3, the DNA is TGTGCCAGCAGCTTAGGGCAGGGGGCTTACCAGCCCCAGCATTTT. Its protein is CASSLGQGAYQPQHF.